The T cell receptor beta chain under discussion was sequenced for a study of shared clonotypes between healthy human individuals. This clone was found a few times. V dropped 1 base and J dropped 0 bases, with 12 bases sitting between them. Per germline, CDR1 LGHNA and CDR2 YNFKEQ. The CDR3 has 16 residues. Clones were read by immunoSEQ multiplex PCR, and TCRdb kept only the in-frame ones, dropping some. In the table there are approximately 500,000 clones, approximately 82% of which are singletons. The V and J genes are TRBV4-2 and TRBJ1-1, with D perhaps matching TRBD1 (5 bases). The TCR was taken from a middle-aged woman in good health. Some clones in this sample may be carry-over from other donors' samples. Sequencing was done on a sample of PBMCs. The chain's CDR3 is CASSQGRGGLNTEAFF. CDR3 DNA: TGTGCCAGCAGCCAAGGGAGGGGCGGACTGAACACTGAAGCTTTCTTT.